This paragraph covers one T cell receptor (beta chain) sequence. The antigen remains unidentified. The sample belongs to a study of beta chain features in type 1 diabetes. Expressed TCRB transcripts were sequenced after all isolated RNA was converted to cDNA. TCRdb keeps only in-frame clones here, not all; method: immunoSEQ multiplex PCR. The sample holds under 400,000 clones, about 15% seen once. The CDR3 totals 13 residues. Trimming left V 2 bases short and J 5 bases short, with 8 bases between. The germline gives CDR1 KGHSH, CDR2 LQKENI. Study-level results: Lower insertion and higher deletion counts appeared at VDJ junctions in type 1 diabetes patients.

This TCR was recovered from a man between 25 and 39 years old in good health. This chain links TRBV18 with TRBJ2-3; D remains ambiguous. Sequencing input: central memory CD4+ T cells from blood. CDR3 sequence (DNA): TGTGCCAGCTCACCAGGGTTTCAAGATACGCAGTATTTT. Protein sequence: CASSPGFQDTQYF.